What follows is one T cell receptor (beta chain) and its context. Its antigen is currently unknown. The CDR3 is made up of 21 amino acids. Germline-derived CDR1 and CDR2 are LGHNA and YSLEER. V was pared by 1 base and J by 4 bases, with 29 bases between. Profiled with immunoSEQ multiplex PCR; TCRdb holds only in-frame clones, not every one. The table lists about 33,000 clones, approximately 65% of them singletons. This entry belongs to a study of PD-1 blockade in classical Hodgkin lymphoma. Findings and limits, study-wide: Exclusion was applied to patients who started nivolumab under 1 year after ASCT. Significant TCR diversity gains by C4D1 occurred in CD4+ but not CD8+ cells.

The time point denotes: cycle 4 day 1 (C4D1), after six to seven weeks of nivolumab. Following autologous stem cell transplantation, relapse occurred in every patient, and exposure to brentuximab vedotin varied. The V and J genes are TRBV4-3 and TRBJ2-1; D is perhaps TRBD1 (5 bases). The sample was peripheral blood mononuclear cells (PBMCs), taken before the fourth cycle of nivolumab. This clonotype was obtained from a human donor with classical Hodgkin lymphoma. The CDR3 nucleotides read TGCGCCAGCAGCCAAGTTGGGGCCTCCCAGTGGTTTGGAAAACCTTACAATGAGCAGTTCTTC. Translating it yields CASSQVGASQWFGKPYNEQFF.